The TCR beta chain described here comes from a study of OX40 agonist ivuxolimab in advanced cancers. Turning to the study itself: Intravenous ivuxolimab at 0.01 to 10 mg/kg was given to patients every 2 weeks.

Autoimmune disease history or systemic immunosuppression excluded patients. V shed 3 bases, J shed 3 bases, and the junction held 9 bases outside the gene matches. This CDR3 spans 17 amino acids. Germline V gene lookup returns CDR1 MDHEN and CDR2 SYDVKM. The protocol was immunoSEQ multiplex PCR, while the TCRdb copy is restricted to in-frame clones and leaves out a portion. Counted here are 40,000 to 55,000 clones, 88% occurring once; the ten biggest clones make up around 3.3%. This specimen consisted of CD4+ or CD8+ T cells sorted from blood, obtained in a trial of the OX40 agonist ivuxolimab. The clonotype was recovered from an adult with an advanced solid tumor such as melanoma, head and neck, liver or kidney cancer. The chain couples TRBV28 to TRBJ1-4, with 8 positions matching TRBD1. CDR3 bases: TGTGCCAGCAGTTTTCTTCGGCAGGGGGCAGCTAATGAAAAACTGTTTTTT. It codes for CASSFLRQGAANEKLFF. Using reference TRBV28 and TRBJ1-4 for the parts outside the CDR3, the full variable domain is DVKVTQSSRYLVKRTGEKVFLECVQDMDHENMFWYRQDPGLGLRLIYFSYDVKMKEKGDIPEGYSVSREKKERFSLILESASTNQTSMYLCASSFLRQGAANEKLFFGSGTQLSVL.